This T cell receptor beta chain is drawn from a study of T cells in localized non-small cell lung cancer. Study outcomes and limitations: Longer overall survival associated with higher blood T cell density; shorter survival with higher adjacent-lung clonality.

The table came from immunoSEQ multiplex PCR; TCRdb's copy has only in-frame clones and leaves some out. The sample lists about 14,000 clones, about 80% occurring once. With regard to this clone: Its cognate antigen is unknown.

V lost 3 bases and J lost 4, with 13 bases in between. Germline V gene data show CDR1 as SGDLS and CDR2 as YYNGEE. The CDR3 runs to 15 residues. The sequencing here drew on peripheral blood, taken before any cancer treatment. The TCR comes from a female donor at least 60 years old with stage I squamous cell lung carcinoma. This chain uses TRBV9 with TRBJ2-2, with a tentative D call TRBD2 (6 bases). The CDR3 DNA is TGTGCCAGCAGCGAGGAGGGCTCCATCACCGGGGAGCTGTTTTTT. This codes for CASSEEGSITGELFF.